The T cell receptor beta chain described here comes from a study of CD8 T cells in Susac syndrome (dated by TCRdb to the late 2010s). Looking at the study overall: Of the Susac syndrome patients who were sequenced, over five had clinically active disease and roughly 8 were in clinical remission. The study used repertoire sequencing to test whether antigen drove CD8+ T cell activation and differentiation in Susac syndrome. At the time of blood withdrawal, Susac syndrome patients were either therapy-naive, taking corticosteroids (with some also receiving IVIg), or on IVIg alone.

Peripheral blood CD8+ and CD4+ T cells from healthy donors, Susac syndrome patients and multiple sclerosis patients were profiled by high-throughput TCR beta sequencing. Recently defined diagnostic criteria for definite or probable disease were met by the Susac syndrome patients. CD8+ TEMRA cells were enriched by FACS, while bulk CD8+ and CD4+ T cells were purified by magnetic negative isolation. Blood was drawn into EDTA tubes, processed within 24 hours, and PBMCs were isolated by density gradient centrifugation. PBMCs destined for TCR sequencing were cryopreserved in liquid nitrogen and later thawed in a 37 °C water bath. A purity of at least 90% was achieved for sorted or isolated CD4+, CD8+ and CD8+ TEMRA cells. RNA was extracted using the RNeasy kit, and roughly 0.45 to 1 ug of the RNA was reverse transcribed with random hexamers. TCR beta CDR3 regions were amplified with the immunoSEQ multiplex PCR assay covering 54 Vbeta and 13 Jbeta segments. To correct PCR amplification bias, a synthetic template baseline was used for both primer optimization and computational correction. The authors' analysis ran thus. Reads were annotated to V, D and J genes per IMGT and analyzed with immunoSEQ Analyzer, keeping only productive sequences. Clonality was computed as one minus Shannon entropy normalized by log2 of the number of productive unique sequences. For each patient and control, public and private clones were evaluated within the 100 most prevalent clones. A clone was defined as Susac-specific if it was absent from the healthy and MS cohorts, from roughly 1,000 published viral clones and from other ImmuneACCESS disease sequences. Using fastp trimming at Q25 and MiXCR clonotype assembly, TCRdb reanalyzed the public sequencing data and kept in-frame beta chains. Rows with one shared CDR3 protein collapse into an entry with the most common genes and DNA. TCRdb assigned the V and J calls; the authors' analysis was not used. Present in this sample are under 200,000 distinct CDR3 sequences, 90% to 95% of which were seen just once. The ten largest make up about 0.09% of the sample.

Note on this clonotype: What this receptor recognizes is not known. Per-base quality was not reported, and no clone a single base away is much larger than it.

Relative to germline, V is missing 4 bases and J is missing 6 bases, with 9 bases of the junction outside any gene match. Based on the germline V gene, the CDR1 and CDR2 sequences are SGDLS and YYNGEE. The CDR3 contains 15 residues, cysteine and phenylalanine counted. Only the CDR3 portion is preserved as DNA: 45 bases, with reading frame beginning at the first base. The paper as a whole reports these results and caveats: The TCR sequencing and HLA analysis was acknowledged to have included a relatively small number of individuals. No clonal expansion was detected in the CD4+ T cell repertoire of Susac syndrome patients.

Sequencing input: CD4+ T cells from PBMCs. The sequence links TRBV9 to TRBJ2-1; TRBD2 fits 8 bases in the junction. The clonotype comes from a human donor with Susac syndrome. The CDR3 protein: CASSLGGGTTNEQFF. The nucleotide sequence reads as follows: TGTGCCAGCAGCTTGGGCGGGGGGACGACCAATGAGCAGTTCTTC.